This TCR beta chain comes out of a study of shared clonotypes between healthy human individuals. Some clones are missing from TCRdb's copy, which holds only in-frame ones; the method was immunoSEQ multiplex PCR. The data hold roughly 700,000 clones, with roughly 91% observed a single time. The sample holds a few counts of this clone. The sample was memory CD8+ T cells from PBMCs. Subset here: CD45RO+ cells pooled with CCR7-negative TemRA cells. This TCR was sampled from a young man in good health. Some clones in this sample may be carry-over from other donors' samples.

CDR3 sequence reads: CASRIGTELTGELFF. The CDR3 region has the DNA TGTGCCAGCCGGATAGGGACAGAATTAACCGGGGAGCTGTTTTTT. This chain joins TRBV7-9 and TRBJ2-2; 7 nucleotides agree with TRBD1. Trimming at V came to 8 bases and at J to 5 bases, leaving 11 bases not matched to a gene. Per germline, CDR1 SEHNR and CDR2 FQNEAQ (reference sequence). This CDR3 is built from 15 residues.